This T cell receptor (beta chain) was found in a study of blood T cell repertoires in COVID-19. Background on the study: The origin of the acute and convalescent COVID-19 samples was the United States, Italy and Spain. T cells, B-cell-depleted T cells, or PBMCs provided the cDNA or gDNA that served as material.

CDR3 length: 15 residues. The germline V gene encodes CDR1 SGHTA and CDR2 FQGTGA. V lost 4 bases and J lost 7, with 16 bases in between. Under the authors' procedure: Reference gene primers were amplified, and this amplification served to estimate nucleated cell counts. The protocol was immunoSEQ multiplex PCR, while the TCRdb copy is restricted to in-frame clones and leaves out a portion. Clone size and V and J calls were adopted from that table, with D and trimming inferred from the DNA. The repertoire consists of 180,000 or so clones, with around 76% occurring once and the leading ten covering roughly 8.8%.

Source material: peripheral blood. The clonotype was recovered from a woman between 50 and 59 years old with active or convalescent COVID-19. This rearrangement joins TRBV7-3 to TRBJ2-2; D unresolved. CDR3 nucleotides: TGTGCCAGCAGCTCTTTAGCCCCGCCAAGCGGGGAGCTGTTTTTT. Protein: CASSSLAPPSGELFF.